A single count supports the clone carrying this TCR beta chain. No antigen is known for it. This record comes from a study of OX40 agonist ivuxolimab in advanced cancers. Findings and limits, study-wide: The mean number of expanded clones was higher in CD8+ T cells than in CD4+. The study did not work out the antigen specificity of the expanded peripheral T cells.

Looked up from germline, CDR1 is ENHRY and CDR2 is SYGVKD. This CDR3 region has 15 residues. Between the trimmed V and J ends, which lost 10 bases and 5 bases, there was a span of 24 bases. Baseline was the first blood sampling point, followed by cycle 4 day 1 and cycle 7 day 1. Generated by immunoSEQ multiplex PCR, the TCRdb table keeps only in-frame clones and is missing some. The sample includes about 65,000 clones, approximately 89% of them seen just once. This sequence joins TRBV10-3 and TRBJ2-7; D possibly corresponds to TRBD2 (7 bases). The receptor's source is an adult with an advanced solid tumor such as melanoma, head and neck, liver or kidney cancer. This material consisted of CD4+ or CD8+ T cells sorted from blood, taken in a trial of the OX40 agonist ivuxolimab. This CDR3 reads CASWGTRGGQNEQYF. DNA of the CDR3: TGTGCCAGCTGGGGGACGAGGGGGGGCCAGAACGAGCAGTACTTC.